This T cell receptor (beta chain) was observed in a study of cytomegalovirus exposure and HLA in healthy donors. This clone was counted between two and nine times. No antigen is known for it. Trimming took off 1 base at V and 0 bases at J, with 7 bases between the two ends. Germline assignment: CDR1 SGHRS and CDR2 YFSETQ. The CDR3 is 15 amino acids. Study conclusions and caveats: In a later analysis, V- and J-gene trimming of beta chains associated with a DCLRE1C missense variant, replicated independently. Researchers reported from a later analysis that most CMV-associated TCR beta chains appeared HLA-restricted. In vitro confirmation showed a few CMV-associated chains to be CMV antigen specific. A reported reduction in N-insertions relative to the roughly 710-donor mean was seen in an Asian-associated ancestry cluster in a later analysis.

60 Vbeta and 13 Jbeta primers were used in PCR. Clones were sequenced by immunoSEQ multiplex PCR, and TCRdb holds only the in-frame ones, with some missing. The top ten hold approximately 2.6% of the sample, which has fewer than 35,000 clones, about 87% seen once. This clonotype was obtained from a boy between 10 and 17 years old in good health and CMV-seronegative. Sequencing input: PBMCs. The chain uses TRBV5-1 and TRBJ1-4; no clear D. In nucleotides, the CDR3 is TGCGCCAGCAGCTTGTACGGGGCAACTAATGAAAAACTGTTTTTT. It yields the protein CASSLYGATNEKLFF.